Listed here are 31 T cell receptor beta chains from one sample, sequenced in a study of T cells in Graves' hyperthyroidism and ophthalmopathy. TCR beta CDR3 sequences were amplified from RNA transcripts. With the HTBI primer set, the TCR CDR3 went through a first round of RT-PCR. TCRdb reprocessed the multiplex PCR reads via MiXCR and lists one record per CDR3 protein. The table has under 700,000 distinct CDR3 sequences, 46% seen once. Sequenced material: peripheral blood or thyroid tissue (not recorded which). The receptors derive from a woman aged 18-30 years with Graves' hyperthyroidism.

The genes are TRBV2 and TRBJ2-5, with a tentative D call TRBD1 (5 bases). Trimming took 5 bases from V and 1 from J, leaving 17 bases between them. The length of the CDR3 is 16 residues. In germline, CDR1 is SNHLY, CDR2 FYNNEI. CDR3 in DNA: TGTGCCAGCAGTTTAGGACACGGAAAGCCCCAAGAGACCCAGTACTTC. Residues: CASSLGHGKPQETQYF.

This clonotype was picked up many times. An end of the junction differs from the germline gene, which may be a read error. The gene calls are TRBV7-9 and TRBJ2-7; the D gene is possibly TRBD2 (5 bases). From germline, CDR1 is SEHNR and CDR2 FQNEAQ (reference sequence). The CDR3 has 13 residues. The CDR3 here is CASSIQDSHEQYF. For the CDR3, the DNA is TGTGCCAGCAGCATCCAGGACTCCCACGAGCAGTACTTC.

The chain's CDR3 is CASSPDTNQPQHF. Here the CDR3 DNA reads TGTGCCAGCAGCCCTGACACCAATCAGCCCCAGCATTTT. The rearrangement uses TRBV7-3 and TRBJ1-5; no clear D. The CDR3 extends over 13 amino acids. The V end was cut by 5 bases, the J end by 3 bases, with 8 bases between. CDR1 is SGHTA and CDR2 is FQGTGA in the germline V gene.

The sample holds many counts of this clonotype. This chain joins TRBV24-1 and TRBJ1-5; maybe TRBD1 (6 bases). Germline CDR1 and CDR2: KGHDR and SFDVKD. Trimming took 1 base from V and 7 from J, leaving 10 bases between them. CDR3 length: 14 amino acids. CDR3 loop: CATSDLTGTQPQHF. CDR3 sequence (DNA): TGTGCCACCAGTGATTTAACAGGGACCCAGCCCCAGCATTTT.

This clonotype was seen more than once but under ten times. The CDR3 bases are TGTGCCAGCAGCTCGCGCAGGGGAGGAAGCACTGAAGCTTTCTTT. This gives the protein CASSSRRGGSTEAFF. V usage is TRBV11-2 and J usage is TRBJ1-1; tentative D call: TRBD1 (6 bases). V was cut by 4 bases and J by 4 bases, with 16 bases left in between. Germline loops: CDR1 SGHAT, CDR2 FQNNGV. This CDR3 has 15 residues.

This clonotype was counted at least ten times. This chain joins TRBV7-2 and TRBJ1-5, with D perhaps matching TRBD1 (5 bases). Germline loops: CDR1 SGHTA, CDR2 FQGNSA. V was cut by 1 base and J by 5 bases, with 6 bases left in between. The CDR3 contains 13 residues. In DNA form, the CDR3 reads TGTGCCAGCAGCTTAGAGGGGTATCAGCCCCAGCATTTT. It translates to CASSLEGYQPQHF.

By sample share, this clonotype is medium-sized. The chain joins TRBV5-1 to TRBJ2-5; D is unresolved. Trimming removed 6 bases from V and 6 bases from J, with 15 bases in between. This CDR3 has 13 amino acids. Germline V CDR1 and CDR2: SGHRS, YFSETQ. The CDR3 nucleotides are TGCGCCAGCACCCAGTTTGAATCTAAGACCCAGTACTTC. It codes for CASTQFESKTQYF.

The chain links TRBV9 to TRBJ2-5, with 11 bases lining up with TRBD2. Losses at the gene ends were 4 bases for V and 4 bases for J; bases not matched to a gene: 12. The germline CDR1 and CDR2 sequences are SGDLS and YYNGEE. The CDR3 is 17 amino acids. CDR3: CASSQETSGRSGETQYF. In nucleotides, the CDR3 is TGTGCCAGCAGCCAAGAAACTAGCGGGAGATCGGGAGAGACCCAGTACTTC.

The CDR3 DNA follows: TGCAGCGTTCCCGGGACAGGTTACAATCAGCCCCAGCATTTT. Translation gives CSVPGTGYNQPQHF. The chain links TRBV29-1 to TRBJ1-5; 8 nucleotides match TRBD1. Germline V gives CDR1 SQVTM, CDR2 ANQGSEA. V lost 5 bases and J lost 3; bases outside the gene matches: 6. CDR3 length: 14 amino acids. Full variable domain (remainder filled in from reference TRBV29-1 and TRBJ1-5): SAVISQKPSRDICQRGTSLTIQCQVDSQVTMMFWYRQQPGQSLTLIATANQGSEATYESGFVIDKFPISRPNLTFSTLTVSNMSPEDSSIYLCSVPGTGYNQPQHFGDGTRLSIL.

This chain uses TRBV19 with TRBJ2-5, with 10 positions matching TRBD2. This CDR3 is 13 amino acids long. Germline trimming cut 10 bases from V and 9 bases from J; bases unmatched to any gene: 11. In germline, CDR1 is LNHDA, CDR2 SQIVND (reference sequence). CDR3 DNA sequence: TGTGCCATCAGTGATCGAGCGGGAGGGGCCCAGTACTTC. Translated, it gives CAISDRAGGAQYF.

V usage is TRBV20-1 and J usage is TRBJ1-2, with TRBD1 as a possible D gene (5 bases). Germline V gene sequence: CDR1 DFQATT, CDR2 SNEGSKA (reference sequence). The CDR3 has 14 residues. The V end was cut by 3 bases, the J end by 8 bases, with 19 bases between. CDR3 in amino acids: CSARNSGRGGGYTF. The CDR3 DNA reads as TGCAGTGCTAGGAACAGCGGGAGGGGTGGCGGCTACACCTTC.

There are many counts of this clonotype. This rearrangement joins TRBV12-3 or TRBV12-4 to TRBJ1-1; TRBD1 is a possible D gene (5 bases). V was cut by 2 bases and J by 1 base, with 8 bases left in between. This CDR3 spans 14 amino acids. The CDR3 region has the DNA TGTGCCAGCAGTTTAACAGGTCCGAACACTGAAGCTTTCTTT. It yields the protein CASSLTGPNTEAFF.

With regard to this clonotype: One end of the junction varies from germline; a read error may be responsible. This chain joins TRBV5-1 and TRBJ2-7; 9 bases map to TRBD1. The CDR3 totals 14 residues. CDR1 is SGHRS, CDR2 YFSETQ, per germline. The CDR3 coding sequence is TGCGCCAGCAGCTTGACAGGGGGCACCGGGGAGCTGTACTTC. It translates to CASSLTGGTGELYF.

This clonotype was counted a few times. The rearrangement uses TRBV29-1 and TRBJ2-7; no clear D. The CDR3 sequence is 13 residues long. Per the germline V gene, CDR1 is SQVTM and CDR2 is ANQGSEA. Deletions cut 1 base from V and 0 bases from J, with 7 bases between. CDR3 sequence reads: CSVEGYNSYEQYF. The CDR3 DNA reads TGCAGCGTTGAAGGTTACAACTCCTACGAGCAGTACTTC.

Ten or more counts support this clonotype. The CDR3 spells CASSFRTGKLFF. DNA of the CDR3: TGTGCCAGCAGCTTTCGGACTGGCAAACTGTTTTTT. This sequence joins TRBV7-2 and TRBJ1-4, with D unresolved. Trimming removed 3 bases at V and 11 bases at J, with 10 bases between. The CDR3 is made up of 12 amino acids. Germline lookup yields CDR1 SGHTA and CDR2 FQGNSA.

The table lists this clonotype with a few counts. The CDR3 spells CASRPTGGGNTIYF. The CDR3 nucleotides are TGTGCCAGCAGACCGACAGGGGGCGGAAACACCATATATTTT. The rearrangement links TRBV7-8 to TRBJ1-3; TRBD1 agrees at 10 bases. The CDR3 covers 14 residues. J gave up 4 bases and V 6 bases, and 3 bases lay outside the gene matches. Germline loops: CDR1 SGHVS, CDR2 FQNEAQ. The full variable domain, rest sourced from reference TRBV7-8 and TRBJ1-3, is GAGVSQSPRYKVAKRGQDVALRCDPISGHVSLFWYQQALGQGPEFLTYFQNEAQLDKSGLPSDRFFAERPEGSVSTLKIQRTQQEDSAVYLCASRPTGGGNTIYFGEGSWLTVV.

This chain connects TRBV19 to TRBJ2-7; 8 bases match TRBD1. The CDR3 totals 15 residues. CDR1 LNHDA and CDR2 SQIVND come from the germline V gene (reference sequence). The V segment lost 6 bases and the J segment 4 bases; nucleotides outside the gene matches: 11. CDR3 residues: CASSPSGRGLYEQYF. In nucleotides, the CDR3 is TGTGCCAGTAGCCCCAGTGGCAGGGGGCTATACGAGCAGTACTTC.

This clonotype was recorded many times. The rearrangement links TRBV7-2 to TRBJ1-1, with TRBD1 as a possible D gene (5 bases). Germline CDR1 reads SGHTA; CDR2 reads FQGNSA. The CDR3 contains 12 residues. Trimming left V 2 bases short and J 11 bases short, with 12 bases between. In DNA form, the CDR3 reads TGTGCCAGCAGCTTACGTGGGGCGAAGGCTTTCTTT. Translation gives CASSLRGAKAFF.

Of note for this clonotype: A much larger clonotype is one base distant, so this may be a read error. V and J are TRBV24-1 and TRBJ1-1; D uncertain. Trimming took 4 bases from V and 11 from J, leaving 1 base between them. Per the germline V gene, CDR1 is KGHDR and CDR2 is SFDVKD. The CDR3 runs to 8 residues. The CDR3 loop is CATSDAFF. For the CDR3, the DNA is TGTGCCACCAGTGACGCTTTCTTT.

This clonotype was observed a handful of times. The chain combines TRBV7-9 with TRBJ1-6; tentatively, D is TRBD1 (6 bases). There are 14 residues in the CDR3. From germline, CDR1 is SEHNR and CDR2 FQNEAQ (reference sequence). V was shortened by 5 bases and J by 8 bases, with 13 bases between the two germline ends. The CDR3 is CASSPTGWDSPLHF. As DNA, the CDR3 is TGTGCCAGCAGCCCCACAGGGTGGGATTCACCCCTCCACTTT.

The chain carries TRBV7-9 and TRBJ1-4; no clear D. Per germline, CDR1 SEHNR and CDR2 FQNEAQ (reference sequence). Trimming took 0 bases from V and 8 from J, leaving 10 bases between them. The CDR3 is 14 residues long. CDR3 DNA: TGTGCCAGCAGCTTAGCCAAACCGAAGGAAAAACTGTTTTTT. It translates to CASSLAKPKEKLFF. The full variable domain, its missing parts supplied by reference TRBV7-9 and TRBJ1-4, is DTGVSQNPRHKITKRGQNVTFRCDPISEHNRLYWYRQTLGQGPEFLTYFQNEAQLEKSRLLSDRFSAERPKGSFSTLEIQRTEQGDSAMYLCASSLAKPKEKLFFGSGTQLSVL.

This clonotype was seen repeatedly, ten times or more. The chain combines TRBV24-1 with TRBJ1-1; no reliable D call. Germline V lookup: CDR1 KGHDR, CDR2 SFDVKD. CDR3 length: 13 amino acids. Trimming took off 8 bases at V and 1 base at J, with 10 bases between the two ends. CDR3 bases: TGTGCCACCAACCCGGGTGGGAACACTGAAGCTTTCTTT. Its protein product is CATNPGGNTEAFF.

The table lists this clonotype with a count of one. The chain couples TRBV29-1 to TRBJ1-2, with D uncertain. This CDR3 contains 14 residues. In germline, CDR1 is SQVTM, CDR2 ANQGSEA. With 0 bases removed from V and 6 bases from J, the gap between germline ends came to 14 bases. In DNA, the CDR3 is TGCAGCGTTGAAGATACGAGAGGGAGGGATGGCTACACCTTC. It codes for CSVEDTRGRDGYTF.

The sample holds a few counts of this clonotype. This chain joins TRBV20-1 and TRBJ2-2; the match to TRBD1 covers 7 bases. V shed 7 bases and J 1 base; nucleotides not matched to a gene: 9. Germline V lookup: CDR1 DFQATT, CDR2 SNEGSKA (reference sequence). CDR3 length: 15 amino acids. The CDR3 region is CSVIDGTENTGELFF. In DNA, the CDR3 is TGCAGTGTCATAGACGGGACAGAGAACACCGGGGAGCTGTTTTTT.

The table lists this clonotype with a count of one. The chain uses TRBV2 and TRBJ1-4; 7 nucleotides line up with TRBD1. Germline CDR1 reads SNHLY; CDR2 reads FYNNEI. The CDR3 is 12 residues long. V was pared by 11 bases and J by 8 bases, with 8 bases of the junction left unmatched. This CDR3 reads CARTGTAEKLFF. CDR3 bases: TGTGCCCGCACCGGGACAGCGGAAAAACTGTTTTTT.

The sample holds one count of this clonotype. V is TRBV11-1 and J is TRBJ1-2, with a tentative D call TRBD1 (5 bases). Trimming stripped 6 bases from V and 5 bases from J, with 16 bases between. Germline CDR1 and CDR2: SGHAT and FQDESV (reference sequence). This CDR3 is built from 14 residues. CDR3 protein: CASSTGVFGYGYTF. The CDR3 DNA sequence: TGTGCCAGCAGTACGGGGGTCTTCGGTTATGGCTACACCTTC.

The rearrangement links TRBV27 to TRBJ1-3; 7 bases line up with TRBD1. This CDR3 region has 15 residues. The J segment lost 0 bases and the V segment lost 7 bases, leaving 6 bases of the junction unmatched. The germline V gene encodes CDR1 MNHEY and CDR2 SMNVEV (reference sequence). The CDR3 nucleotides read TGTGCCAGCACTTTGACAGGGAGCTCTGGAAACACCATATATTTT. Its translation is CASTLTGSSGNTIYF.

In this sample, this clonotype turned up many times. The chain employs TRBV7-3 and TRBJ1-2; possible D gene TRBD1, 5 bases. Germline lookup yields CDR1 SGHTA and CDR2 FQGTGA. Trimming shortened V by 5 bases and J by 6 bases, and 13 bases separated the two germline ends. The CDR3 loop spans 13 amino acids. In DNA, the CDR3 is TGTGCCAGCAGCCTCCGGGGCGTTGATGGCTACACCTTC. Protein sequence: CASSLRGVDGYTF.

The V gene is TRBV20-1, the J gene TRBJ2-5; no clear D gene. The V gene's germline CDR1 is DFQATT and CDR2 SNEGSKA (reference sequence). The CDR3 has 12 residues. Written as DNA, the CDR3 is TGCTCCTATATTGGGGATCGGGAGACCCAGTACTTC. This sequence encodes CSYIGDRETQYF.

Concerning this clonotype itself: Mismatch with germline at one junction end may stem from a read error. The CDR3 sequence: CASSARQTANYGYTF. The CDR3 DNA reads TGTGCCAGCAGTGCGAGACAGACAGCTAACTATGGCTACACCTTC. The chain couples TRBV10-3 to TRBJ1-2; a weak D match, TRBD1 (5 bases). This CDR3 has 15 residues. Per the germline V gene, CDR1 is ENHRY and CDR2 is SYGVKD.

This chain's CDR3 is CASSSPSGSRETQYF. The CDR3 DNA reads as TGTGCCAGCAGCTCCCCTAGCGGGAGCAGGGAGACCCAGTACTTC. The J gene is TRBJ2-5, the V gene TRBV11-1, with TRBD2 matching over 10 bases. Germline CDR1 reads SGHAT; CDR2 reads FQDESV (reference sequence). CDR3 length: 15 residues. After removal of 4 bases from V and 5 bases from J, the junction contained 7 bases not matched to a gene.